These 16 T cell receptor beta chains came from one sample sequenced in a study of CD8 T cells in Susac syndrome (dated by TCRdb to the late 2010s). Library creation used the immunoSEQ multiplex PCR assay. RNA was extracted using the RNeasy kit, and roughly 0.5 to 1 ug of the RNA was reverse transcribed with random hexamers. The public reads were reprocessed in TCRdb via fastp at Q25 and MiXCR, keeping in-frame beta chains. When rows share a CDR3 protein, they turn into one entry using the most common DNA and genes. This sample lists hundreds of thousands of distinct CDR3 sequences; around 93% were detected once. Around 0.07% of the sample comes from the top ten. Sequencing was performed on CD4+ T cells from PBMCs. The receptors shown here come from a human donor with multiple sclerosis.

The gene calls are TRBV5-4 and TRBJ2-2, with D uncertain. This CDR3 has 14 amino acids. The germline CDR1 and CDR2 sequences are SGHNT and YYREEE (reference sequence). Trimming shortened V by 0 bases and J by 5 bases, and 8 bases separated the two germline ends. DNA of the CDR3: TGTGCCAGCAGCTTGGTAGGCCAAACCGGGGAGCTGTTTTTT. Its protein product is CASSLVGQTGELFF.

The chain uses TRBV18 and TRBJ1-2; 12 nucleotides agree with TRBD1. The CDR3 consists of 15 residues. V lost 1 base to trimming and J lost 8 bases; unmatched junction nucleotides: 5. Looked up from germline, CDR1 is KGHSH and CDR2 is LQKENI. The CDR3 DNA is TGTGCCAGCTCACCACTGGGACAGGGGGCCAGCGGCTACACCTTC. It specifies CASSPLGQGASGYTF.

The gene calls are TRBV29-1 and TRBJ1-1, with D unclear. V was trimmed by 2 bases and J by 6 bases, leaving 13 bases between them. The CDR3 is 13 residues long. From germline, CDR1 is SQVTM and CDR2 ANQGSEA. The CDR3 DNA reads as TGCAGCGTTGAAAAGGGTATCGAGGCTGAAGCTTTCTTT. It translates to CSVEKGIEAEAFF.

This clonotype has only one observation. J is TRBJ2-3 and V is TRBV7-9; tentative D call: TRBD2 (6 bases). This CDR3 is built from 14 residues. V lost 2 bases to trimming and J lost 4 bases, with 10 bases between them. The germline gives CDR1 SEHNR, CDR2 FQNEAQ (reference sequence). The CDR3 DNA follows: TGTGCCAGCAGCTTACGACTAGGGTCAGATACGCAGTATTTT. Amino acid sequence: CASSLRLGSDTQYF.

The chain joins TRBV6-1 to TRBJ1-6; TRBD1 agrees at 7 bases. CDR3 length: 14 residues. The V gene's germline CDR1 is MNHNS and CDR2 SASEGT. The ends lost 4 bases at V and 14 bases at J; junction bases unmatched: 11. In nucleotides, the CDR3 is TGTGCCAGCAGTGCAAGGGACAGCCAGTTCACCCTCCACTTT. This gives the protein CASSARDSQFTLHF.

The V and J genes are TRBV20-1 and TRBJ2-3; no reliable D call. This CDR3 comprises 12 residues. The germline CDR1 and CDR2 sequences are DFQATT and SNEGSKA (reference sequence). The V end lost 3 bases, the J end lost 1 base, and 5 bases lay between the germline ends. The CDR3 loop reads CSARAGTDTQYF. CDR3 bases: TGCAGTGCTAGGGCGGGCACAGATACGCAGTATTTT.

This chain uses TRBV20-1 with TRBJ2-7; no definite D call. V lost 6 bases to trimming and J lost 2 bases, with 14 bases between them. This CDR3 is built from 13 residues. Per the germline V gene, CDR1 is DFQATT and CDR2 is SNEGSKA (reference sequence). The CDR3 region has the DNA TGCAGTGCCTATGAGCAGCGAACCTACGAGCAGTACTTC. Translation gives CSAYEQRTYEQYF.

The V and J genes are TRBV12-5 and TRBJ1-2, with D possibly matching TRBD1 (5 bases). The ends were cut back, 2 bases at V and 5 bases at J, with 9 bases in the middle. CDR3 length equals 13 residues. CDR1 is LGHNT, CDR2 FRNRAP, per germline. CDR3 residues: CASGLRGPYGYTF. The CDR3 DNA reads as TGTGCTAGTGGTTTGCGGGGCCCTTATGGCTACACCTTC.

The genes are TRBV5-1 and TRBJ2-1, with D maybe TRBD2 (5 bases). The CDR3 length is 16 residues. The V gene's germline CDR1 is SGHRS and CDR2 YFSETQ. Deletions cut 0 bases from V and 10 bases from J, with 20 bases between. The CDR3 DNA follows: TGCGCCAGCAGCTTGGGGGCGGTAGGCCCCGGAGGAGAGCAGTTCTTC. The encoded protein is CASSLGAVGPGGEQFF.

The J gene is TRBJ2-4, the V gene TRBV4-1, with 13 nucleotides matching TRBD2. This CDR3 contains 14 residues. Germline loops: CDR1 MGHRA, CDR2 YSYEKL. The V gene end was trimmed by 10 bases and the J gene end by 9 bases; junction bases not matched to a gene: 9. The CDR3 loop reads CATSTSGGRGIQYF. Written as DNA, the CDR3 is TGCGCCACTTCGACTAGCGGGGGGCGGGGCATTCAGTACTTC.

The CDR3 loop reads CASSLGQGLYGYTF. DNA of the CDR3: TGTGCCAGCAGCTTGGGACAGGGCCTCTATGGCTACACCTTC. The chain carries TRBV11-2 and TRBJ1-2; TRBD1 aligns across 9 bases. CDR1 and CDR2 from the germline V gene are SGHAT and FQNNGV. V shed 3 bases and J 4 bases; nucleotides not matched to a gene: 3. This CDR3 has 14 amino acids.

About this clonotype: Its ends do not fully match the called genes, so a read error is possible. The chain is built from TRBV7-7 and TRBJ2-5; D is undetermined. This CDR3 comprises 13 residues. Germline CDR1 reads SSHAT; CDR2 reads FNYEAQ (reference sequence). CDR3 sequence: CASSLGRQETQYF. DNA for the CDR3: TGTGCTAGCAGCTTAGGGCGCCAAGAGACCCAGTACTTC.

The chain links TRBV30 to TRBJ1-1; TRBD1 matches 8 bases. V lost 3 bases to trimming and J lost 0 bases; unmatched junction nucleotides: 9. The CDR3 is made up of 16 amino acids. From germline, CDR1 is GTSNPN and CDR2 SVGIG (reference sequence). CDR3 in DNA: TGTGCCTGGAGGTCCGGGACAGGACGTTTGAACACTGAAGCTTTCTTT. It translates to CAWRSGTGRLNTEAFF.

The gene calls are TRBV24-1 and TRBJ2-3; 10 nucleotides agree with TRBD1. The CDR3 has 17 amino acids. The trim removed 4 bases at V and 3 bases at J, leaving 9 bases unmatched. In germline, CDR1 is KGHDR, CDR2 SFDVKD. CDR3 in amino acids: CATSDPLTGGATDTQYF. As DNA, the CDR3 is TGTGCCACCAGTGACCCCTTGACAGGGGGCGCGACAGATACGCAGTATTTT.

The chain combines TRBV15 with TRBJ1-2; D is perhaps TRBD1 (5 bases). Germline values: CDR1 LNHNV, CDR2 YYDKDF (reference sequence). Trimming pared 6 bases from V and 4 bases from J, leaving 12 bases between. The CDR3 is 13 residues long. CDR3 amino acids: CATSRGAIYGYTF. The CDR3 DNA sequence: TGTGCCACCAGTCGCGGGGCCATCTATGGCTACACCTTC.

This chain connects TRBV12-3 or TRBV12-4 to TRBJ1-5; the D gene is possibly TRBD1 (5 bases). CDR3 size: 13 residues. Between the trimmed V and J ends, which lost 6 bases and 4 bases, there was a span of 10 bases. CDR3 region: CASRKGQNQPQHF. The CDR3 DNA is TGTGCCAGCAGAAAAGGACAAAATCAGCCCCAGCATTTT.